This T cell receptor beta chain was observed in a study of blood T cell repertoires in COVID-19 (TCRdb year 2020). Some background on the complete study: Samples covering the acute and convalescent phases of COVID-19 were provided by collaborators in the United States, Italy and Spain. The repertoires were released in a freely available public database intended as a resource for research on the immune response to SARS-CoV-2. Deeply sampled blood TCRbeta repertoires from subjects exposed to, actively infected with, or recovered from COVID-19 were included in the dataset. The material from the prospective study consisted of cDNA or gDNA derived from T cells, B-cell-depleted T cells, or PBMCs. Samples came from the ongoing ImmuneRACE study (first 160 participants) plus 1,254 subjects from 6 global collaborators. Where available, HLA class I and class II types were taken from metadata supplied by the sample provider and were not determined by assay-based typing. The sample metadata nearly always contained a de-identified subject ID, COVID-19 status, age in years and sex. Overall study results and their limits: The amount of clinical and demographic metadata varied by source and participant and was provided uncurated.

TCRbeta CDR3 regions were amplified from genomic DNA using the immunoSEQ Assay, a bias-controlled multiplex PCR. The source study handled its data this way. The number of nucleated cells in each sample was estimated by amplification of reference gene primers within the assay. To quantify the absolute abundance of each unique TCRbeta CDR3 rearrangement, sequence reads were collapsed and filtered. For each sample, productive Simpson clonality was calculated as the square root of Simpson's diversity index across productive rearrangements. This is the immuneACCESS table as TCRdb keeps it, with only in-frame sequences that have V and J called. A part of the clones is gone; compared with another copy, unresolved V genes explain less than half, and the rest is unexplained. That table furnishes V, J and clone size, whereas the DNA furnished D and trimming. A total of roughly 69,000 clones appear in this sample, around 90% of them only once. The ten largest clones take up more than 4% of the sample.

Whole blood was collected in K2EDTA tubes by collaborating institutions according to the institutions' own protocols. For TCRbeta analysis, collaborator samples were shipped as frozen whole blood, as isolated PBMCs, or as DNA extracted from either sample type. Taken from cysteine to phenylalanine, the CDR3 has 13 residues. Only CDR3 DNA remains: 39 bases, in frame from the first base. Trimming leaves V shorter by 5 bases and J shorter by 8 bases, with the junction holding 8 bases beyond the gene matches. The germline V gene gives CDR1 as SGHAT and CDR2 as FQNNGV. About this clone itself: The antigen this receptor binds is unknown. The input lacks base qualities; no much larger clone sits a single base away.

This receptor was taken from a human donor in a cohort sampled during active COVID-19. Sequencing input: peripheral blood. The chain employs TRBV11-2 and TRBJ1-2; TRBD1 matches 7 bases in the middle. The DNA is TGTGCCAGCAGCAACACAGGGGCTCCGGGCTACACCTTC. The encoded protein is CASSNTGAPGYTF.